The TCR beta chain under discussion was sequenced for a study of read filtering for tumor transcriptome and immune sequencing. This library used roughly 430 ng RNA and molecular barcoded adaptors spanning alpha/delta and beta/gamma chains. TCRdb called the reads again in MiXCR, with one record for every CDR3 protein. The sample includes 50,000 or so distinct CDR3 sequences, about 19% of them seen just once. Ten or more counts support this clonotype. The CDR3 is made up of 16 amino acids. With V trimmed by 3 bases and J by 0 bases, 4 bases remained unmatched. The chain couples TRBV12-3 or TRBV12-4 to TRBJ1-3; 8 bases align to TRBD1. The sequenced sample was a population of CD138-negative cells sorted from bone marrow. This clonotype was obtained from a donor aged 40 or over with multiple myeloma. CDR3 residues: CASSLNRGYSGNTIYF. Written as DNA, the CDR3 is TGTGCCAGCAGTTTGAACAGGGGGTACTCTGGAAACACCATATATTTT.